This T cell receptor beta chain was sequenced during a study of tumor-infiltrating lymphocytes in primary liver carcinoma. With around 520 ng total RNA as template and a constant-region primer, TCR beta cDNA was made. What produced the TCR beta libraries was three nested multiplex PCR rounds using slightly modified ARM-PCR. In the first two PCR rounds, TRBV1-TRBV30 forward primers were paired with a C-beta reverse primer, and each round lasted around 10 cycles. TCRdb fed the multiplex PCR reads into MiXCR, producing one record per CDR3 protein. The sample includes roughly 20,000 distinct CDR3 sequences, around 79% of them seen just once. Both RNA and DNA were isolated together from about 20-30 mg of bulk tissue that had not been sorted. The CDR3 consists of 16 residues. After removal of 4 bases from V and 8 bases from J, the junction contained 11 bases not matched to a gene. In germline, CDR1 is SQVTM, CDR2 ANQGSEA.

The source is a woman in her thirties with primary liver carcinoma and hepatitis B virus infection. This chain joins TRBV29-1 and TRBJ2-1; 13 bases align to TRBD2. Sequenced: liver tumor tissue from sampling region 1. As to subset: tumor region T1, superior pole. The CDR3 protein is CSVAPGLAGEYDEQFF. DNA for the CDR3: TGCAGCGTTGCACCTGGACTAGCGGGAGAATATGATGAGCAGTTCTTC.